The T cell receptor (beta chain) described here comes from a study of blood T cells in healthy people across ages. The CDR3 has 14 residues. CDR1 is DFQATT and CDR2 is SNEGSKA in the germline V gene (reference sequence). Germline trimming cut 4 bases from V and 0 bases from J; bases unmatched to any gene: 4. Note on this clonotype: What it binds is not known.

The authors drew about 9.5 milliliters of peripheral blood from each donor. Then a second PCR, running about 6 to 11 cycles, was carried out with a sample-barcoded 5' primer and a J-beta primer mix. Using its own MiXCR run on the 5' RACE reads, TCRdb lists one record per CDR3 protein. Found here are some 550,000 distinct CDR3 sequences, around 48% of them singletons; the top ten hold approximately 25%. General study points: More naive CD4+ cells and higher diversity were found in long-lived than in aged donors.

The TCR was taken from a man of 80 years or more in good health. The chain joins TRBV20-1 to TRBJ2-3; 7 nucleotides line up with TRBD2. Source material: blood. The CDR3 DNA sequence: TGCAGTGCTACTCAAGCGGGAAGCACAGATACGCAGTATTTT. Its translation is CSATQAGSTDTQYF.